This T cell receptor beta chain was documented in a study of T cell responses to AZD1222 COVID-19 vaccine. With 5 bases clipped from V and 7 bases from J, the junction kept 9 bases outside the gene matches. The CDR3 sequence is 14 residues long. Germline-derived CDR1 and CDR2 are MDHEN and SYDVKM. Sequenced by immunoSEQ multiplex PCR; TCRdb stores in-frame clones only, minus some. This sample has some 25,000 clones; 86% occur once, and the top ten carry almost 8%. The input for sequencing was peripheral blood, taken 28 days after the second AZD1222 dose. The chain combines TRBV28 with TRBJ1-2; 8 positions match TRBD1. The origin of this receptor is an adult who received the AZD1222 COVID-19 vaccine. For the CDR3, the DNA is TGTGCCAGCAGTACACTGACAGGGGTGTCTGGCTACACCTTC. As protein: CASSTLTGVSGYTF.